These 13 T cell receptor beta chains were sequenced from one sample in a study of blood T cells in healthy people across ages. Then a second PCR, running roughly 7 to 11 cycles, was carried out with a sample-barcoded 5' primer and a J-beta primer mix. From the 5' RACE reads, TCRdb called clonotypes with MiXCR, one entry per CDR3 protein. This table holds about 930,000 distinct CDR3 sequences, almost 30% found once. The same sample was also used in a study of T cells of mothers and their children.

The source material was blood. The source of these receptors is a woman aged 40-49 years in good health.

The chain couples TRBV5-1 to TRBJ2-7; no clear D gene. V dropped 4 bases and J dropped 10 bases, with 15 bases sitting between them. Germline V lookup: CDR1 SGHRS, CDR2 YFSETQ. This CDR3 is 12 amino acids long. The CDR3 DNA reads as TGCGCCAGCAGCCCGGACCAATCTCCTCAGTACTTC. Its protein product is CASSPDQSPQYF.

There are many counts of this clonotype. The chain recombines TRBV5-1 with TRBJ2-3, with D unresolved. Between the trimmed V and J ends, which lost 0 bases and 2 bases, there was a span of 10 bases. The CDR3 runs 15 residues. The germline gives CDR1 SGHRS, CDR2 YFSETQ. The CDR3 bases are TGCGCCAGCAGCTTGGTGGGGATCACCACAGATACGCAGTATTTT. It codes for CASSLVGITTDTQYF. The entire variable domain, with the rest obtained from reference TRBV5-1 and TRBJ2-3, is as follows: KAGVTQTPRYLIKTRGQQVTLSCSPISGHRSVSWYQQTPGQGLQFLFEYFSETQRNKGNFPGRFSGRQFSNSRSEMNVSTLELGDSALYLCASSLVGITTDTQYFGPGTRLTVL.

This clonotype was seen ten or more times. The V gene is TRBV28, the J gene TRBJ2-5; 8 positions match TRBD1. Looked up from germline, CDR1 is MDHEN and CDR2 is SYDVKM. The CDR3 is made up of 14 amino acids. The V segment lost 8 bases and the J segment 5 bases; nucleotides outside the gene matches: 10. This CDR3 reads CASAPRQGRETQYF. The DNA for the CDR3 is TGTGCCAGCGCCCCCAGACAGGGGAGGGAGACCCAGTACTTC.

This clonotype was detected a few times. The chain combines TRBV2 with TRBJ2-1; 14 bases are a match to TRBD2. The CDR3 is made up of 15 amino acids. CDR1 and CDR2 (germline): SNHLY, FYNNEI. J was trimmed by 5 bases and V by 3 bases; bases with no gene match: 0. The CDR3 spells CASSEGLAGDNEQFF. CDR3 DNA: TGTGCCAGCAGTGAGGGACTAGCGGGGGACAATGAGCAGTTCTTC.

Details on this clonotype: A clone one base away is much larger, so this may be a read error. The rearrangement uses TRBV14 and TRBJ1-1; no definite D call. Germline V gene lookup returns CDR1 SGHDN and CDR2 FVKESK. V dropped 4 bases and J dropped 7 bases, with 13 bases sitting between them. This CDR3 comprises 13 residues. The CDR3 bases are TGTGCCAGCAGCCTATCCTTACAGCATGAAGCTTTCTTT. Its protein is CASSLSLQHEAFF.

This clonotype has at least ten counts. The chain employs TRBV12-3 or TRBV12-4 and TRBJ2-7, with D unresolved. Trimming stripped 5 bases from V and 0 bases from J, with 5 bases between. The CDR3 is made up of 12 amino acids. CDR3 coding DNA: TGTGCCAGCAGTCGATTCTCCTACGAGCAGTACTTC. Amino acids: CASSRFSYEQYF.

This clonotype was seen only a few times. This chain joins TRBV24-1 and TRBJ2-1, with 9 bases that match TRBD1. This CDR3 region has 14 residues. CDR1 and CDR2 from the germline V gene are KGHDR and SFDVKD. V lost 3 bases to trimming and J lost 10 bases; unmatched junction nucleotides: 6. DNA of the CDR3: TGTGCCACCAGTGATAGGACAGGGGTAAGGGAGCAGTTCTTC. Protein: CATSDRTGVREQFF.

Concerning this clonotype itself: This may come from a read error, since a much larger clone is one base off. V gene TRBV15 combines with J gene TRBJ2-1; TRBD2 aligns across 10 bases. Germline CDR1 and CDR2: LNHNV and YYDKDF (reference sequence). Trimming at V came to 4 bases and at J to 2 bases, leaving 5 bases not matched to a gene. The CDR3 totals 16 residues. The DNA for the CDR3 is TGTGCCACCAGCAAACAGAGCGGGGGGGCCTACAATGAGCAGTTCTTC. Protein sequence: CATSKQSGGAYNEQFF.

This clonotype has more than one count but fewer than ten. The V gene is TRBV11-2, the J gene TRBJ2-5; 7 bases are shared with TRBD2. Losses at the gene ends were 3 bases for V and 7 bases for J; bases not matched to a gene: 8. CDR1 and CDR2 (germline): SGHAT, FQNNGV. The CDR3 loop spans 14 amino acids. The CDR3 coding sequence is TGTGCCAGCAGCTTTACCGTCGGGGAGGGGACCCAGTACTTC. Amino acids: CASSFTVGEGTQYF.

This chain connects TRBV7-3 to TRBJ1-6; 7 nucleotides match TRBD1. Unmatched junction bases numbered 5, after V lost 4 bases and J lost 8 bases. Germline-derived CDR1 and CDR2 are SGHTA and FQGTGA. The CDR3 is 14 residues long. DNA of the CDR3: TGTGCCAGCAGCTCCGGGACAGTTCATTCACCCCTCCACTTT. Protein product: CASSSGTVHSPLHF.

Turning to this clonotype: Being one base from a much bigger clone, this may be a read error. V and J are TRBV7-3 and TRBJ2-1; D is possibly TRBD1 or TRBD2 (5 bases each). The J call is doubtful: the DNA matches TRBJ2-7 better. Germline lookup yields CDR1 SGHTA and CDR2 FQGTGA. This CDR3 contains 14 residues. CDR3 region: CASSQAGSDNEQYF. CDR3 sequence (DNA): TGTGCCAGCAGCCAGGCGGGTTCGGACAATGAGCAGTACTTC.

As regards this clonotype: Being one base from a much bigger clone, this may be a read error. The gene calls are TRBV7-6 and TRBJ2-6, with D possibly matching TRBD1 (5 bases). The CDR3 is 15 amino acids. CDR1 SGHVS and CDR2 FNYEAQ come from the germline V gene. Written as DNA, the CDR3 is TGTGCCAGCAGCTCAACAATCTCTGGGGCCGACGTCCTGACTTTC. Translating it yields CASSSTISGADVLTF.

This clonotype was counted a few times. The rearrangement uses TRBV14 and TRBJ1-2; TRBD1 agrees at 8 bases. The CDR3 runs 15 residues. Germline V gene data show CDR1 as SGHDN and CDR2 as FVKESK. V lost 2 bases, J lost 9 bases, and 11 bases stayed unmatched. CDR3 bases: TGTGCCAGCAGCCAAACGACAGGGGCGGCTATGAGCTACACCTTC. Its protein product is CASSQTTGAAMSYTF.